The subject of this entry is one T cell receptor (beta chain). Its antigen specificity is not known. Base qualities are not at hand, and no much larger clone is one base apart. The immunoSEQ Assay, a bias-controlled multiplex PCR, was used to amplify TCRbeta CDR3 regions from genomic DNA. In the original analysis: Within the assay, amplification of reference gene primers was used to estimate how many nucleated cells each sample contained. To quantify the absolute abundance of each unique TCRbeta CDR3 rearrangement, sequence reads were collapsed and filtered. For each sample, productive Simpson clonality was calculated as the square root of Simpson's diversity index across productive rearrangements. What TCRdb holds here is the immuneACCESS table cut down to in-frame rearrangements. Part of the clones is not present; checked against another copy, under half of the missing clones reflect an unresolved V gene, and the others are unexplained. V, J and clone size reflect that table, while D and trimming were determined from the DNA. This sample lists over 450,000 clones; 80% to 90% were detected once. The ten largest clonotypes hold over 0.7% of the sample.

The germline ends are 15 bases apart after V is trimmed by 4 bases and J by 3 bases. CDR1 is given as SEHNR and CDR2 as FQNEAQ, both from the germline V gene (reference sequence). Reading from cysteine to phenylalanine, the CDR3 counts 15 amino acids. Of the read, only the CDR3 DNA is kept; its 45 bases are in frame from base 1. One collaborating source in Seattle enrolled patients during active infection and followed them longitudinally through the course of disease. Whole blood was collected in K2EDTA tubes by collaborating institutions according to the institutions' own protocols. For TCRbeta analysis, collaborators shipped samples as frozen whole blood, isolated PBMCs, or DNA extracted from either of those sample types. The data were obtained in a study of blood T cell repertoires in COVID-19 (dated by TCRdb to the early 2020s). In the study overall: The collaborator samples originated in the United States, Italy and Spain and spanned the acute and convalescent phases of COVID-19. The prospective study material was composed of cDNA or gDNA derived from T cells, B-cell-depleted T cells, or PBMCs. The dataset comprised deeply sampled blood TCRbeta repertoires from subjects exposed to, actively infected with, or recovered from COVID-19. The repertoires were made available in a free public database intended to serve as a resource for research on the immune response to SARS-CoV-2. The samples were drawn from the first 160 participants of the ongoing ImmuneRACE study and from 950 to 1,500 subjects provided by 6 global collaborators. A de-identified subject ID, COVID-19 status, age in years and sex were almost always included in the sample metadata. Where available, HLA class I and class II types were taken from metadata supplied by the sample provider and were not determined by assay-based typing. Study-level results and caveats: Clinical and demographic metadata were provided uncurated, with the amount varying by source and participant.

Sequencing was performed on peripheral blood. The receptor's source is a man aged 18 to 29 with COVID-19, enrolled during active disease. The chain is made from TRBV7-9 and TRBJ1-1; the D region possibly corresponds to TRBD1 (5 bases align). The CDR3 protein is CASSSSGGVHTEAFF. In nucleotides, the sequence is TGTGCCAGCAGCTCCTCGGGAGGGGTGCACACTGAAGCTTTCTTT.